The 7 T cell receptor beta chains given below trace back to one sample, sequenced in a study of blood T cell repertoires in COVID-19. Sequenced by immunoSEQ multiplex PCR; TCRdb stores in-frame clones only, minus some. This sample yields 80,000 or so clones, of which around 89% are seen a single time; about 9% belongs to the top ten. Sequencing input: peripheral blood. The receptors stem from a human donor in a cohort sampled during active COVID-19.

The chain uses TRBV3-1 (or the pseudogene TRBV3-2) and TRBJ1-4; D remains ambiguous. Germline assignment: CDR1 LGHDT and CDR2 YNNKEL (reference sequence). With 5 bases removed from V and 3 bases from J, the gap between germline ends came to 10 bases. The CDR3 totals 14 residues. The DNA of the CDR3 is TGTGCCAGCAGCAACACCGTTTCTAATGAAAAACTGTTTTTT. Its protein is CASSNTVSNEKLFF.

This chain connects TRBV30 to TRBJ2-6; weak D call: TRBD1 (6 bases). V was clipped by 0 bases and J by 13 bases, with 19 bases between them. This CDR3 comprises 15 residues. The germline V gene has CDR1 GTSNPN and CDR2 SVGIG (reference sequence). The CDR3 DNA reads TGTGCCTGGAGTGTAGGGACACGCAAGTCGGGGGTCCTGACTTTC. Protein sequence: CAWSVGTRKSGVLTF.

V usage is TRBV10-3 and J usage is TRBJ2-1; 9 nucleotides agree with TRBD2. V trimming: 3 bases; J trimming: 12 bases; junction bases outside the gene matches: 3. This CDR3 region has 12 residues. Germline V gene sequence: CDR1 ENHRY, CDR2 SYGVKD. The CDR3 nucleotides read TGTGCCATCAGTGACCCAGCGGGGGGGCAGTTCTTC. Residues: CAISDPAGGQFF.

The chain carries TRBV7-8 and TRBJ1-1; D is ambiguous. Germline V gene lookup returns CDR1 SGHVS and CDR2 FQNEAQ. The length of the CDR3 is 14 residues. Trimming removed 8 bases from V and 4 bases from J, with 17 bases in between. The CDR3 loop is CASGERWEVTEAFF. The CDR3 DNA sequence: TGTGCCAGCGGGGAGAGGTGGGAGGTCACTGAAGCTTTCTTT.

The gene calls are TRBV28 and TRBJ1-2, with a weak D call TRBD1 (6 bases). Germline loops: CDR1 MDHEN, CDR2 SYDVKM. The V end was cut by 5 bases, the J end by 3 bases, with 19 bases between. CDR3 length: 16 residues. CDR3 residues: CASSGSQRTDDYGYTF. The CDR3 nucleotides are TGTGCCAGCAGTGGATCTCAAAGGACAGACGACTATGGCTACACCTTC.

This chain links TRBV28 with TRBJ2-4; tentatively, D is TRBD2 (5 bases). This CDR3 is 15 amino acids long. Germline V gene lookup returns CDR1 MDHEN and CDR2 SYDVKM. V dropped 3 bases and J dropped 2 bases, with 11 bases sitting between them. The CDR3 here is CASSFGGSSKNIQYF. Here the CDR3 DNA reads TGTGCCAGCAGTTTCGGAGGTTCGTCCAAAAACATTCAGTACTTC. Full variable domain (outside the CDR3, taken from reference TRBV28 and TRBJ2-4): DVKVTQSSRYLVKRTGEKVFLECVQDMDHENMFWYRQDPGLGLRLIYFSYDVKMKEKGDIPEGYSVSREKKERFSLILESASTNQTSMYLCASSFGGSSKNIQYFGAGTRLSVL.

V gene TRBV29-1 combines with J gene TRBJ1-2, with TRBD1 identical over 8 bases. Trimming cost V 3 bases and J 8 bases; bases outside gene matches: 8. CDR3 length: 13 residues. Germline CDR1 and CDR2: SQVTM and ANQGSEA. The CDR3 DNA is TGCAGCGTTGATCCAGGGGGCGCAAGGGGCTACACCTTC. As protein: CSVDPGGARGYTF.